The clone carrying this T cell receptor (beta chain) was detected many times. The data were taken from a study of patients and donors after allogeneic stem cell transplantation. This CDR3 comprises 15 residues. Germline V gene data show CDR1 as MNHEY and CDR2 as SMNVEV (reference sequence). Losses at the gene ends were 5 bases for V and 0 bases for J; bases not matched to a gene: 5. TCRdb reprocessed the RT-PCR reads via MiXCR and lists one record per CDR3 protein. The data hold 25,000 to 35,000 distinct CDR3 sequences, with approximately 6.2% observed a single time. Sequenced: blood, either unsorted or a sorted T cell fraction (not recorded which). J is TRBJ1-1 and V is TRBV27; 8 nucleotides agree with TRBD1. This clonotype originated in a human donor who was either an allogeneic HSCT recipient or a stem cell or donor lymphocyte infusion donor (not recorded which). It is not recorded whose cells these are; they may come from a transplant donor. The CDR3 protein is CASSGLDRVNTEAFF. The CDR3 DNA sequence: TGTGCCAGCAGTGGTTTGGACAGGGTGAACACTGAAGCTTTCTTT.